This T cell receptor (beta chain) derives from a study of T cell clones after liver transplantation. Across the study: Subjects received no induction therapy and standard immunosuppression until randomization at 12-24 months post-transplant. Blood was drawn pre-transplant, before withdrawal, and after full or failed withdrawal.

CD3+CD4+ and CD3+CD8+ cells were FACS-sorted from thawed unstimulated PBMCs. The germline gives CDR1 PRHDT, CDR2 FYEKMQ (reference sequence). CDR3 length equals 15 residues. Between the trimmed V and J ends, which lost 1 base and 3 bases, there was a span of 11 bases. TCRdb keeps only in-frame clones here, not all; method: immunoSEQ multiplex PCR. The sample records roughly 19,000 clones, about four fifths being singletons. The rearrangement joins TRBV13 to TRBJ2-3; D is undetermined. The source is a human patient who received a liver transplant. Some T cells here may be from the graft donor. Sequences were derived from CD8+ T cells from blood, sampled about 56 months after liver transplant. Written as DNA, the CDR3 is TGTGCCAGCAGCTTAGTTACGGGTAGGACAGATACGCAGTATTTT. This codes for CASSLVTGRTDTQYF.